This entry describes one TCR beta chain. Its antigen is not known. The sample comes from a study of vaccination and CD4 T cells after COVID-19. Study-wide context: Nasal swab PCR identified SARS-CoV-2 in the convalescent patients, of whom roughly 9 were mild and one severe. Broader study findings: Vaccine-specific clones numbering 304 of 307 showed spike mono-reactivity in convalescent patients.

Deletions cut 2 bases from V and 3 bases from J, with 8 bases between. This CDR3 contains 13 residues. CDR1 is MDHEN and CDR2 is SYDVKM in the germline V gene. Treatment reported: approximately nine-day PBMC culture with coronavirus spike peptide pools or control peptides (ViraFEST assay). For ViraFEST, peptide pools expanded antigen-specific T cells, after which the TCRs were sequenced. The authors cultured about 2.2 million PBMCs per well with 8.5 to 10 IU/ml IL-2 and approximately 10 ug/ml peptide pools. Cultured CD4+ T cells had their DNA profiled by the Oncomine TCR Beta short-read assay. One entry per CDR3 protein, called by TCRdb with MiXCR from the PCR reads. The repertoire consists of about 14,000 distinct CDR3 sequences, with 52% occurring once and the leading ten covering about 8.2%.

This TCR came from a human donor who had recovered from COVID-19. Sequencing was done on a sample of CD4+ T cells from blood, cultured in vitro. The V gene is TRBV28, the J gene TRBJ2-7; a possible D gene is TRBD2 (6 bases). The CDR3 DNA reads TGTGCCAGCAGTTTACTTAGCGGCTACGAGCAGTACTTC. Translating gives CASSLLSGYEQYF.